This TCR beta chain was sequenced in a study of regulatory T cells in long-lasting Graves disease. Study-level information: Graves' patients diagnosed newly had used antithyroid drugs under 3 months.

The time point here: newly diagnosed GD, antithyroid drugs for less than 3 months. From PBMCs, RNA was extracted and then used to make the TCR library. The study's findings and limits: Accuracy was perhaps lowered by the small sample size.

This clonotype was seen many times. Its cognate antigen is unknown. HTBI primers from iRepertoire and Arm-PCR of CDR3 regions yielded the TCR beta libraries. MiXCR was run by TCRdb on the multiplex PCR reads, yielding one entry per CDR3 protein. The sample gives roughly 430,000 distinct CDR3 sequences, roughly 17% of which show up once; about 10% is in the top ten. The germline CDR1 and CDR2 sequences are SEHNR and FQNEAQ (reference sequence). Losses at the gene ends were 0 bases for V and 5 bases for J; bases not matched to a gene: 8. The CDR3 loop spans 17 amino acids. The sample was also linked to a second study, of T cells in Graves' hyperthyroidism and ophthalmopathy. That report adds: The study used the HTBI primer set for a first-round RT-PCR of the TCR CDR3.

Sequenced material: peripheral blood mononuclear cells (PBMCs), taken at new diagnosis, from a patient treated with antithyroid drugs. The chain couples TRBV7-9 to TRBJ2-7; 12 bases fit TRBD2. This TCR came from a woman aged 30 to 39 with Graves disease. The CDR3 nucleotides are TGTGCCAGCAGCTTAGCTACGACTAGCGGGAGACGGGACGAGCAGTACTTC. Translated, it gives CASSLATTSGRRDEQYF.